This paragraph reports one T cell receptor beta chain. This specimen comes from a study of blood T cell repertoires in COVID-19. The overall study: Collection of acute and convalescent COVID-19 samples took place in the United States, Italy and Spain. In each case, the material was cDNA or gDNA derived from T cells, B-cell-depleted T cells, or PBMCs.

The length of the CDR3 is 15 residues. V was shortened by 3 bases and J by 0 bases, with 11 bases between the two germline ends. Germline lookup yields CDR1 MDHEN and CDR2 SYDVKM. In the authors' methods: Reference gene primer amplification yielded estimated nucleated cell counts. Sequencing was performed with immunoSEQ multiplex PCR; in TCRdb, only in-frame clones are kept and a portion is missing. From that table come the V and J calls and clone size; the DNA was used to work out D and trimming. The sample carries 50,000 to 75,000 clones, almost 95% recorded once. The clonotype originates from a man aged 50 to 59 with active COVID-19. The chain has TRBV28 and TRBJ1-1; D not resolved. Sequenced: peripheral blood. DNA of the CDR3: TGTGCCAGCAGTTTTTCCCCCGGAGTGAACACTGAAGCTTTCTTT. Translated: CASSFSPGVNTEAFF.